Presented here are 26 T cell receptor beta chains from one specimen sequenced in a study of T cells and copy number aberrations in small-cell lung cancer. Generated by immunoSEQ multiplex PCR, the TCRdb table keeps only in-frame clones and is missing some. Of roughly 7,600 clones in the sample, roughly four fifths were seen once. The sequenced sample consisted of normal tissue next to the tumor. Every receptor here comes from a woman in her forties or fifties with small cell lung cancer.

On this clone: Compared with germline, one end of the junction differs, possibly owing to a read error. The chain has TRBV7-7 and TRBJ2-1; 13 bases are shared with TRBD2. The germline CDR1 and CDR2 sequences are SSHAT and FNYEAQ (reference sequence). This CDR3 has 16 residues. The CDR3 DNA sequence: TGTGCTAGCAGCCCCGGGACTAGCGGGATATACAATGAGCAGTTCTTC. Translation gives CASSPGTSGIYNEQFF. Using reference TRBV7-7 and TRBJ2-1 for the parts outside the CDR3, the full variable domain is GAGVSQSPRYKVTKRGQDVTLRCDPISSHATLYWYQQALGQGPEFLTYFNYEAQPDKSGLPSDRFSAERPEGSISTLTIQRTEQRDSAMYRCASSPGTSGIYNEQFFGPGTRLTVL.

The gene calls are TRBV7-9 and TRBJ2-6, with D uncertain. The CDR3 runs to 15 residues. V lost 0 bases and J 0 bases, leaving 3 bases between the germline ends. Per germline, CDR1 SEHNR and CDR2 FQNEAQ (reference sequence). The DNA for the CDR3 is TGTGCCAGCAGCTTAGCGGCCTCTGGGGCCAACGTCCTGACTTTC. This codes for CASSLAASGANVLTF.

Here the CDR3 DNA reads TGTGCCAGCAGTTTGTGGCTAGCGGGTGACTCCTACGAGCAGTACTTC. Translating gives CASSLWLAGDSYEQYF. The chain is built from TRBV27 and TRBJ2-7; 8 nucleotides align to TRBD2. Germline assignment: CDR1 MNHEY and CDR2 SMNVEV (reference sequence). The V and J ends lost 3 bases and 0 bases, in that order; junction bases with no gene match: 7. The CDR3 sequence is 16 residues long.

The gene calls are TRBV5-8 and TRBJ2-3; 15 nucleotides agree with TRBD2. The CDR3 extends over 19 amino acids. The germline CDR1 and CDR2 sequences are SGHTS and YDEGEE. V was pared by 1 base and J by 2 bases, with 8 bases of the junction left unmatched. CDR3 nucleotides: TGTGCCAGCAGCTTGCTCGGACTAGCGGGAGGGCTACTCACAGATACGCAGTATTTT. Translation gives CASSLLGLAGGLLTDTQYF.

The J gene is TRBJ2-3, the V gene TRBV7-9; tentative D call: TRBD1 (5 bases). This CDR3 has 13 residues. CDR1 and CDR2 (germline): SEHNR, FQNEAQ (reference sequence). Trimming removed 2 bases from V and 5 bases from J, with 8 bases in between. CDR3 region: CASSLLQGDTQYF. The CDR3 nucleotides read TGTGCCAGCAGCTTACTTCAGGGAGATACGCAGTATTTT.

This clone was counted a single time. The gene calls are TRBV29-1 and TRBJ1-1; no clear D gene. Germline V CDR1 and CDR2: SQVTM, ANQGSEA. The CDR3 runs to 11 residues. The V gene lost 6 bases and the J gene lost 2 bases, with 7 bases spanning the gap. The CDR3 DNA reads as TGCAGCGTGGAGGGCAACACTGAAGCTTTCTTT. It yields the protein CSVEGNTEAFF.

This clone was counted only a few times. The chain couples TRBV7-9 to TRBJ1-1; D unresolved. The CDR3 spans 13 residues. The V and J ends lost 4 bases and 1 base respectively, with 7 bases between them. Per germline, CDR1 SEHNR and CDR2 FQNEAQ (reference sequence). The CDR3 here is CASSSAGNTEAFF. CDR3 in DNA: TGTGCCAGCAGCTCTGCAGGGAACACTGAAGCTTTCTTT.

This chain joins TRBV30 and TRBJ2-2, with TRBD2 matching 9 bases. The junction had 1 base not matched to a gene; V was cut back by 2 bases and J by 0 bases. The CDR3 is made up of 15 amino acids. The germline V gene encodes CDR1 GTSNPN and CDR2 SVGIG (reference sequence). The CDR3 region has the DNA TGTGCCTGGAGTTCTAGCGGGACGAACACCGGGGAGCTGTTTTTT. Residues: CAWSSSGTNTGELFF. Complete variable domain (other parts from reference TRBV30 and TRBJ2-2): SQTIHQWPATLVQPVGSPLSLECTVEGTSNPNLYWYRQAAGRGLQLLFYSVGIGQISSEVPQNLSASRPQDRQFILSSKKLLLSDSGFYLCAWSSSGTNTGELFFGEGSRLTVL.

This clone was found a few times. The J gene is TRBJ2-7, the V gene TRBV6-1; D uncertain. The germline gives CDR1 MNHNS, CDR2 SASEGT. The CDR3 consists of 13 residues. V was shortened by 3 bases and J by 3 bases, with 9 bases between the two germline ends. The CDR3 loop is CASSELANYEQYF. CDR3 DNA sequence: TGTGCCAGCAGTGAGCTGGCAAACTACGAGCAGTACTTC.

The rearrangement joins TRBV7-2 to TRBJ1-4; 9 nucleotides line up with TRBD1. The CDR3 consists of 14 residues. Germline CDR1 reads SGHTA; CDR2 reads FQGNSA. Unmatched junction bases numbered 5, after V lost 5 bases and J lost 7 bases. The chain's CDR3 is CASSPDRGSEKLFF. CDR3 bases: TGTGCCAGCAGCCCGGACAGGGGCAGTGAAAAACTGTTTTTT.

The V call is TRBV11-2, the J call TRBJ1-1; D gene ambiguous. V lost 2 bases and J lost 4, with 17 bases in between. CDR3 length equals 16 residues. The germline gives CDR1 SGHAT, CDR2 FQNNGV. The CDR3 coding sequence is TGTGCCAGCAGCTTATTTGTAGGGAGGTCGAGCACTGAAGCTTTCTTT. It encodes CASSLFVGRSSTEAFF. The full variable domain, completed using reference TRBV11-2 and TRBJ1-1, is EAGVAQSPRYKIIEKRQSVAFWCNPISGHATLYWYQQILGQGPKLLIQFQNNGVVDDSQLPKDRFSAERLKGVDSTLKIQPAKLEDSAVYLCASSLFVGRSSTEAFFGQGTRLTVV.

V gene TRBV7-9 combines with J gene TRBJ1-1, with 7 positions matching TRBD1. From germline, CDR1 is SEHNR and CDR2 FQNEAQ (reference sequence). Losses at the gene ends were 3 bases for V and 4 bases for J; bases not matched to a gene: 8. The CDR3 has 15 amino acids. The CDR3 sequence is CASSFPTGVGTEAFF. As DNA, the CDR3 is TGTGCCAGCAGCTTTCCCACAGGGGTCGGCACTGAAGCTTTCTTT.

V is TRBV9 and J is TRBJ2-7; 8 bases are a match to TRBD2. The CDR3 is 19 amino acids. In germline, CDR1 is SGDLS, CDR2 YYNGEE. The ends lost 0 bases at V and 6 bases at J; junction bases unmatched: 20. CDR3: CASSVGVGVPRREVVEQYF. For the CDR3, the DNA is TGTGCCAGCAGCGTAGGTGTGGGGGTTCCTCGGCGGGAGGTGGTCGAGCAGTACTTC. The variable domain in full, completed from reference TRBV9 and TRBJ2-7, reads DSGVTQTPKHLITATGQRVTLRCSPRSGDLSVYWYQQSLDQGLQFLIQYYNGEERAKGNILERFSAQQFPDLHSELNLSSLELGDSALYFCASSVGVGVPRREVVEQYFGPGTRLTVT.

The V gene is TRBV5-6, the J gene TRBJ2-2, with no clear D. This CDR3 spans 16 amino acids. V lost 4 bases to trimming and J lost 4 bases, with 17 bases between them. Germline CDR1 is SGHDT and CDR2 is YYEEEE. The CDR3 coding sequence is TGTGCCAGCAGCCACGGATCCCTAGTGCTCACCGGGGAGCTGTTTTTT. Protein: CASSHGSLVLTGELFF.

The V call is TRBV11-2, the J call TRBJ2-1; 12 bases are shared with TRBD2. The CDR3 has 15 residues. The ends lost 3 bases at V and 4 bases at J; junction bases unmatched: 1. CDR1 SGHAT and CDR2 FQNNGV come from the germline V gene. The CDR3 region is CASSFGTSGYNEQFF. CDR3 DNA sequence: TGTGCCAGCAGCTTTGGGACTAGCGGGTACAATGAGCAGTTCTTC.

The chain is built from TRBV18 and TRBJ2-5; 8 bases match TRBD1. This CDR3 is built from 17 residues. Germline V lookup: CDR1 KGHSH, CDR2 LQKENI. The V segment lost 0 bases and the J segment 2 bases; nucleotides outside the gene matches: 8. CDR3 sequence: CASSPPLTGGWQETQYF. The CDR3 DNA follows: TGTGCCAGCTCACCACCCTTAACAGGGGGTTGGCAAGAGACCCAGTACTTC.

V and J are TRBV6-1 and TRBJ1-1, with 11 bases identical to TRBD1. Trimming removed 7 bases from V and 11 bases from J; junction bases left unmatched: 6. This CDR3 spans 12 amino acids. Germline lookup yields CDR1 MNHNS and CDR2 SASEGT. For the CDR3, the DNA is TGTGCCAGCAACCCGGACAGGGGGCTTGCTTTCTTT. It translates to CASNPDRGLAFF.

CDR3 region: CASSPSGMYEQYF. The CDR3 DNA is TGCGCCAGCAGCCCTAGTGGAATGTACGAGCAGTACTTC. The chain has TRBV10-1 and TRBJ2-7; D not certain. The CDR3 extends over 13 amino acids. Trimming removed 6 bases from V and 4 bases from J, with 13 bases in between. CDR1 WNHNN and CDR2 SYGVQD come from the germline V gene (reference sequence).

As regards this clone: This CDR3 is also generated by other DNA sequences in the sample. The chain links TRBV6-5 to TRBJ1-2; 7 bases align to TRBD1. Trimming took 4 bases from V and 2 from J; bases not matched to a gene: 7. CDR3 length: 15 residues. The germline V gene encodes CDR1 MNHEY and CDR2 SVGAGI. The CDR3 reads CASSSQAGGNYGYTF. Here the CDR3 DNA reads TGTGCCAGCAGTTCCCAGGCAGGGGGAAACTATGGCTACACCTTC.

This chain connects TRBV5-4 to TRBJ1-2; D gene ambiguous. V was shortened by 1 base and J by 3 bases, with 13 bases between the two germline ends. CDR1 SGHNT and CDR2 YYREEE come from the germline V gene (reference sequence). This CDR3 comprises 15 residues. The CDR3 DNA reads TGTGCCAGCAGCTTGTTGCGACAAGGATACTATGGCTACACCTTC. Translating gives CASSLLRQGYYGYTF.

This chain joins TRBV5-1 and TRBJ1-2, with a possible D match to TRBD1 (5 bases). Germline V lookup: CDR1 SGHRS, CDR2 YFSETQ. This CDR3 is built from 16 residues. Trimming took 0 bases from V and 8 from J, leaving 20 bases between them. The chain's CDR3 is CASSLGFGAGATGYTF. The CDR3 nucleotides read TGCGCCAGCAGCTTGGGATTTGGGGCCGGAGCAACGGGCTACACCTTC.

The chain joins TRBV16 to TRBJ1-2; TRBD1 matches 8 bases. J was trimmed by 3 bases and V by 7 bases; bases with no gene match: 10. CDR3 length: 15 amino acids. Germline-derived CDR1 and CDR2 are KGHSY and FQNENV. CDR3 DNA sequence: TGTGCCAGCAACCCCTCGGCAGGGGGCCACTATGGCTACACCTTC. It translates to CASNPSAGGHYGYTF. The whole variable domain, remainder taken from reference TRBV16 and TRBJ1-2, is GEEVAQTPKHLVRGEGQKAKLYCAPIKGHSYVFWYQQVLKNEFKFLISFQNENVFDETGMPKERFSAKCLPNSPCSLEIQATKLEDSAVYFCASNPSAGGHYGYTFGSGTRLTVV.

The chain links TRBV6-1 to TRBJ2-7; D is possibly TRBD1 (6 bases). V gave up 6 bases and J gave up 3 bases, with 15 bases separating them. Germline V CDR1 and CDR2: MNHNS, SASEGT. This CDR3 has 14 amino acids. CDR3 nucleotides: TGTGCCAGCAGGGGTGGGACACATCTCTACGAGCAGTACTTC. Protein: CASRGGTHLYEQYF.

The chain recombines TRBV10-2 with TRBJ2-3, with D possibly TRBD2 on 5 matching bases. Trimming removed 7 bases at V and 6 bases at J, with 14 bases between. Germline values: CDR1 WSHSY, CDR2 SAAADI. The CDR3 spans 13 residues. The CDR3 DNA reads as TGCGCCAGCATGGACTCTGCAGCGGATACGCAGTATTTT. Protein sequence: CASMDSAADTQYF.

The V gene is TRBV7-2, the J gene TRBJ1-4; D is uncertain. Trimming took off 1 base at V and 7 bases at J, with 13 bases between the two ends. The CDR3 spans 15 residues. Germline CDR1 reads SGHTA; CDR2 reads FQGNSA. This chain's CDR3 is CASSLDWRPTEKLFF. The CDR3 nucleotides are TGTGCCAGCAGCTTAGACTGGAGACCAACTGAAAAACTGTTTTTT.

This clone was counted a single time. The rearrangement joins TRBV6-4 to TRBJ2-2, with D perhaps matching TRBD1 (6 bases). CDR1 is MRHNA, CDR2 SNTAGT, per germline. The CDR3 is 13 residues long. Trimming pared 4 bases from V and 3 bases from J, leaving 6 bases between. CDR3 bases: TGTGCCAGCAGTGGACAGGACACCGGGGAGCTGTTTTTT. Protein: CASSGQDTGELFF.